This section outlines one T cell receptor beta chain sequence together with its context. Antigen: not known. This sample is drawn from a study of radiotherapy plus CTLA-4 blockade in lung cancer. Study-wide points: Per reports, early blood T cell clone dynamics, plus interferon-beta, forecast response most strongly.

Repertoires were generated with immunoSEQ multiplex PCR, while TCRdb's copy carries only in-frame clones and drops some. This table holds tens of thousands of clones, 75% to 80% found once. The CDR3 spans 17 residues. The germline V gene encodes CDR1 MNHEY and CDR2 SMNVEV (reference sequence). V was clipped by 5 bases and J by 7 bases; unmatched bases: 11. This TCR was recovered from a human donor with non-small cell lung cancer whose response to radiotherapy plus ipilimumab could not be evaluated. The gene calls are TRBV27 and TRBJ2-1; TRBD2 aligns across 13 bases. Here the sequenced sample was peripheral blood, taken from a patient treated with radiotherapy plus ipilimumab. CDR3 in DNA: TGTGCCAGCAGTCCCCGGACTAGCGGGGGAACGAGGAATGAGCAGTTCTTC. This codes for CASSPRTSGGTRNEQFF.